This T cell receptor beta chain was observed in a study of T-cell memory formation after mild COVID-19. Turning to the study itself: TCR clusters largely stayed donor specific. The study, taken as a whole, reports: Day 15 to 85 contractors were CD4/CD8 balanced; later expanders leaned CD4+. Memory from before infection featured some responding clones, which suggests cross-reactive memory joined.

Germline V lookup: CDR1 DFQATT, CDR2 SNEGSKA (reference sequence). The CDR3 consists of 13 residues. Trimming took 5 bases from V and 6 from J; bases not matched to a gene: 4. Concerning this clonotype itself: The antigen is unknown.

5'RACE, which relied on constant-segment primers, yielded TCR alpha and TCR beta cDNA libraries carrying sample barcodes and UMIs. TCRdb passed the 5' RACE reads through MiXCR, listing each CDR3 protein once. This sample has almost 550,000 distinct CDR3 sequences, with approximately 20% found just once. The origin of this receptor is an adult woman who had mild COVID-19 (a few samples of this study predate the infection). Cell type and time point are not known. Input material: PBMCs or a T cell subset sorted from them (not recorded which). The chain has TRBV20-1 and TRBJ2-2; TRBD1 matches 9 bases. The CDR3, as DNA: TGCAGTGCTGGGACAGGGCTATCCGGGGAGCTGTTTTTT. Protein: CSAGTGLSGELFF.